What follows are 8 T cell receptor beta chains derived from one specimen sequenced in a study of CD8+ T cells in alopecia areata. Isolated RNA was reverse transcribed into cDNA used as the sequencing template. The assay was immunoSEQ multiplex PCR, and TCRdb's table has in-frame clones only and misses some. The sample contains approximately 30,000 clones, approximately 65% of which appear only once. Material: NKG2D-high CD8+ T cells sorted from blood. These TCRs come from a human donor with alopecia areata.

The chain employs TRBV7-9 and TRBJ2-1; the match to TRBD2 covers 11 bases. CDR3 length equals 16 residues. Trimming cost V 3 bases and J 6 bases; bases outside gene matches: 7. Germline CDR1 is SEHNR and CDR2 is FQNEAQ (reference sequence). The CDR3 sequence is CASSLTSGDVGNEQFF. CDR3 nucleotide sequence: TGTGCCAGCAGCTTGACTAGCGGGGACGTCGGCAATGAGCAGTTCTTC. The full variable domain, its missing parts supplied by reference TRBV7-9 and TRBJ2-1, is DTGVSQNPRHKITKRGQNVTFRCDPISEHNRLYWYRQTLGQGPEFLTYFQNEAQLEKSRLLSDRFSAERPKGSFSTLEIQRTEQGDSAMYLCASSLTSGDVGNEQFFGPGTRLTVL.

Points on this clone: The DNA is left out, because the CDR3 cannot be placed on it with certainty; the CDR3 is given as TCRdb lists it. V and J are TRBV28 and TRBJ2-7; TRBD2 is the table's D call, not checked against the DNA. The CDR3 comprises 15 residues, both ends counted. Looked up from germline, CDR1 is MDHEN and CDR2 is SYDVKM. This CDR3 reads CASSSSLAGNYEQYF.

J is TRBJ1-1 and V is TRBV6-6; D not resolved. CDR1 and CDR2 from the germline V gene are MNHNY and SVGAGI (reference sequence). This CDR3 region has 16 residues. The V end was cut by 0 bases, the J end by 1 base, with 12 bases between. As DNA, the CDR3 is TGTGCCAGCAGTTACTCAGAGATAGATCCGAACACTGAAGCTTTCTTT. Its translation is CASSYSEIDPNTEAFF.

This chain uses TRBV19 with TRBJ1-4; no reliable D call. This CDR3 is 16 amino acids long. V was cut by 3 bases and J by 7 bases, with 18 bases left in between. From germline, CDR1 is LNHDA and CDR2 SQIVND (reference sequence). The CDR3 DNA is TGTGCCAGTAGTATGCCCGCCGCGGGAGGAAGTGAAAAACTGTTTTTT. Protein sequence: CASSMPAAGGSEKLFF.

A few counts support this clone. The J gene is TRBJ2-7, the V gene TRBV2, with 7 bases fitting TRBD2. CDR1 and CDR2 from the germline V gene are SNHLY and FYNNEI. The CDR3 runs to 18 residues. V was clipped by 7 bases and J by 1 base; unmatched bases: 19. The CDR3 is CASTISGDGFVLSYEQYF. The DNA of the CDR3 is TGTGCCAGCACCATAAGCGGGGATGGCTTTGTTCTTTCCTACGAGCAGTACTTC.

CDR3 in DNA: TGTGCCAGCAGCGTAGGGTGGACAGGCTCCTACAATGAGCAGTTCTTC. This translates into CASSVGWTGSYNEQFF. The chain couples TRBV9 to TRBJ2-1, with 7 bases matching TRBD1. Germline CDR1 reads SGDLS; CDR2 reads YYNGEE. CDR3 size: 16 residues. Losses at the gene ends were 0 bases for V and 0 bases for J; bases not matched to a gene: 3.

The chain has TRBV19 and TRBJ2-5, with 7 nucleotides matching TRBD1. Per the germline V gene, CDR1 is LNHDA and CDR2 is SQIVND (reference sequence). V lost 6 bases, J lost 4 bases, and 17 bases stayed unmatched. The length of the CDR3 is 17 residues. The CDR3 is CASSPAGGRGLGETQYF. The CDR3 region has the DNA TGTGCCAGTAGCCCGGCCGGAGGAAGGGGGCTTGGAGAGACCCAGTACTTC.

This clone occurred a few times. V is TRBV2 and J is TRBJ2-6; 9 bases are a match to TRBD1. The CDR3 consists of 14 residues. The J segment lost 10 bases and the V segment lost 7 bases, leaving 8 bases of the junction unmatched. Germline lookup yields CDR1 SNHLY and CDR2 FYNNEI. The CDR3 loop reads CASTWSGTGNVLTF. DNA of the CDR3: TGTGCCAGCACCTGGTCGGGGACAGGGAACGTCCTGACTTTC.